This is a list of T cell receptor beta chains from one sample in a study of vaccination effects on CD4 cells after COVID-19. The antigens of these receptors remain unknown. Data came from immunoSEQ multiplex PCR; TCRdb stores just in-frame clones and leaves some out. Among 70,000 to 85,000 clones listed, 70% to 90% were seen once. Material: CD4+ T cells from PBMCs cultured with HCoV-229E spike peptides, obtained after COVID-19 vaccination. All receptors come from a human donor who received a COVID-19 vaccine. Both conserved end residues are part of each CDR3. The D gene is left open where the match is weak. Some rows have no size entry. The others give once, few or many, or a class for an expanded clone.

j_gene,v_gene,d_gene,abundance,CDR3aa,CDR3nt
TRBJ2-5,TRBV2,NA,NA,CASRGGAGETQYF,TGTGCCAGCAGAGGGGGGGCCGGTGAGACCCAGTACTTC
TRBJ1-1,TRBV12-3/TRBV12-4,TRBD1,once,CASSLGRGTEAFF,TGTGCCAGCAGTTTGGGCAGGGGGACTGAAGCTTTCTTT
TRBJ1-2,TRBV6-5,NA,NA,CASSFRGVGDGYTF,TGTGCCAGCAGTTTTCGGGGGGTGGGGGATGGCTACACCTTC
TRBJ2-5,TRBV10-2,TRBD2,NA,CASSVLVALAGNQETQYF,TGCGCCAGCAGTGTCCTAGTAGCACTAGCGGGAAACCAAGAGACCCAGTACTTC
TRBJ1-2,TRBV10-3,TRBD1,NA,CAISEPGQGNYGYTF,TGTGCCATCAGTGAACCGGGACAGGGGAACTATGGCTACACCTTC
TRBJ2-5,TRBV7-3,TRBD2,NA,CASSLQRGGRETQYF,TGTGCCAGCAGCTTACAGCGGGGGGGCCGAGAGACCCAGTACTTC
TRBJ1-6,TRBV5-4,NA,NA,CASSLGSSYNSPLHF,TGTGCCAGCAGCTTGGGAAGCTCCTATAATTCACCCCTCCACTTT
TRBJ1-3,TRBV4-1,NA,NA,CASSRSPGSGNTIYF,TGCGCCAGCAGCCGGTCCCCAGGCTCTGGAAACACCATATATTTT
TRBJ2-1,TRBV28,NA,NA,CASSFYRDQISYNEQFF,TGTGCCAGCAGTTTTTACAGGGACCAAATCTCCTACAATGAGCAGTTCTTC
TRBJ1-2,TRBV7-8,NA,NA,CASSLRVGPSAYGYTF,TGTGCCAGCAGCCTACGCGTTGGGCCTTCTGCCTATGGCTACACCTTC
TRBJ2-1,TRBV5-4,TRBD2,NA,CASSRGGAWNEQFF,TGTGCCAGCAGTCGGGGGGGGGCCTGGAATGAGCAGTTCTTC
TRBJ2-5,TRBV19,NA,NA,CASSLRTATTQYF,TGTGCCAGTAGTCTAAGGACAGCTACGACCCAGTACTTC